One sample yielded the 28 T cell receptor beta chains listed below, sequenced in a study of T cells in Graves' hyperthyroidism and ophthalmopathy. Using RNA transcripts as the source, TCR beta CDR3 regions were amplified. The TCR CDR3 first-round RT-PCR relied on the HTBI primer set. TCRdb analysed the multiplex PCR reads with MiXCR anew, one entry per CDR3 protein. The table has a few hundred thousand distinct CDR3 sequences, around a sixth seen once; the top ten hold under 7.5%. The source material was blood. These receptors all stem from a woman aged 25 to 39 with Graves' hyperthyroidism.

The sample holds a few counts of this clonotype. The rearrangement joins TRBV19 to TRBJ2-2; D call uncertain. The CDR3 is 14 amino acids. V lost 0 bases and J lost 3, with 5 bases in between. Germline V gives CDR1 LNHDA, CDR2 SQIVND (reference sequence). CDR3 amino acids: CASSIEWDTGELFF. The CDR3 bases are TGTGCCAGTAGTATAGAATGGGACACCGGGGAGCTGTTTTTT.

This clonotype has only a few counts. V is TRBV13 and J is TRBJ2-1; 11 positions agree with TRBD2. In germline, CDR1 is PRHDT, CDR2 FYEKMQ (reference sequence). With V trimmed by 3 bases and J by 7 bases, 5 bases remained unmatched. This CDR3 is built from 15 residues. The CDR3 spells CASSLTSGMGNEQFF. The CDR3 nucleotides read TGTGCCAGCAGCTTGACTAGCGGGATGGGAAATGAGCAGTTCTTC.

The chain uses TRBV7-3 and TRBJ1-4; D remains ambiguous. The CDR3 spans 17 residues. The V and J ends lost 0 bases and 0 bases respectively, with 11 bases between them. The V gene's germline CDR1 is SGHTA and CDR2 FQGTGA. CDR3 coding DNA: TGTGCCAGCAGCTTAACACTAGTTGGGCCAACTAATGAAAAACTGTTTTTT. It is translated as CASSLTLVGPTNEKLFF.

This clonotype was picked up a small number of times. The chain joins TRBV7-3 to TRBJ2-1; the D is unclear. The CDR3 sequence is 16 residues long. Trimming removed 2 bases at V and 7 bases at J, with 18 bases between. The germline gives CDR1 SGHTA, CDR2 FQGTGA. The CDR3 DNA reads TGTGCCAGCAGCTTAGGTCGGGCGGAGAATTGGAATGAGCAGTTCTTC. It specifies CASSLGRAENWNEQFF.

This clonotype was counted a few times. This chain joins TRBV15 and TRBJ2-7; TRBD2 matches 9 bases. Germline trimming cut 6 bases from V and 3 bases from J; bases unmatched to any gene: 12. This CDR3 has 16 residues. The germline V gene has CDR1 LNHNV and CDR2 YYDKDF (reference sequence). The CDR3 nucleotides read TGTGCCACCAGTATGACTAGCGGCGTCCGTGGCTACGAGCAGTACTTC. Its protein product is CATSMTSGVRGYEQYF.

The sample holds many counts of this clonotype. The DNA of the CDR3 is TGTGCCAGCAGTTTATCCGGGACTAAAATAAGTTATGAGCAGTTCTTC. Its translation: CASSLSGTKISYEQFF. The chain uses TRBV12-3 or TRBV12-4 and TRBJ2-1; 7 positions match TRBD2. The CDR3 runs to 16 residues. V gave up 2 bases and J gave up 8 bases; unmatched junction bases: 12.

This chain joins TRBV24-1 and TRBJ2-5; D unclear. CDR1 is KGHDR and CDR2 is SFDVKD in the germline V gene. Deletions cut 4 bases from V and 2 bases from J, with 7 bases between. The CDR3 loop spans 13 amino acids. CDR3 sequence (DNA): TGTGCCACCAGTGAGGATCGTCAAGAGACCCAGTACTTC. This gives the protein CATSEDRQETQYF.

This clonotype was counted a few times. The V call is TRBV7-6, the J call TRBJ2-1; D tentatively fits TRBD1 or TRBD2 (5 bases each). The germline V gene encodes CDR1 SGHVS and CDR2 FNYEAQ. V was clipped by 5 bases and J by 5 bases, with 19 bases between them. CDR3 length: 16 residues. The CDR3 sequence: CASSPSPGQGDNEQFF. CDR3 bases: TGTGCCAGCAGCCCTAGCCCCGGACAAGGGGACAATGAGCAGTTCTTC.

This clonotype was seen ten or more times. V usage is TRBV7-3 and J usage is TRBJ2-1, with 14 bases fitting TRBD2. J was trimmed by 5 bases and V by 5 bases; bases with no gene match: 14. CDR1 and CDR2 from the germline V gene are SGHTA and FQGTGA. The CDR3 has 19 amino acids. The CDR3 coding sequence is TGTGCCAGCAGCCCCTCCCCCGGGACTAGCGGGAGAGGCGACAATGAGCAGTTCTTC. Protein: CASSPSPGTSGRGDNEQFF.

This clonotype was seen many times. The chain recombines TRBV2 with TRBJ1-3; no clear D. Deletions cut 7 bases from V and 1 base from J, with 11 bases between. The CDR3 has 14 amino acids. Germline V gives CDR1 SNHLY, CDR2 FYNNEI. The CDR3 DNA is TGTGCCAGCACCCGAGGGATATCTGGAAACACCATATATTTT. It encodes CASTRGISGNTIYF.

This clonotype showed up many times. V is TRBV24-1 and J is TRBJ2-1; D is ambiguous. Germline V lookup: CDR1 KGHDR, CDR2 SFDVKD. CDR3 length: 12 residues. Trimming shortened V by 7 bases and J by 4 bases, and 7 bases separated the two germline ends. The CDR3 loop reads CATRGEYNEQFF. Written as DNA, the CDR3 is TGTGCCACCAGGGGTGAGTACAATGAGCAGTTCTTC.

This clonotype was recorded at least ten times. The genes are TRBV20-1 and TRBJ2-7; 8 bases agree with TRBD1. The CDR3 totals 14 residues. V shed 0 bases, J shed 5 bases, and the junction held 6 bases outside the gene matches. Germline CDR1 is DFQATT and CDR2 is SNEGSKA (reference sequence). For the CDR3, the DNA is TGCAGTGCTAGAGAACAGGGGGAACACAACGAGCAGTACTTC. Its translation is CSAREQGEHNEQYF.

This clonotype appeared many times. The V gene is TRBV28, the J gene TRBJ2-5; D possibly matches TRBD1 or TRBD2 (5 bases each). V dropped 4 bases and J dropped 3 bases, with 12 bases sitting between them. CDR1 and CDR2 from the germline V gene are MDHEN and SYDVKM. There are 14 residues in the CDR3. The DNA of the CDR3 is TGTGCCAGCAGTTCCGCTGGGGGTAAAGAGACCCAGTACTTC. This codes for CASSSAGGKETQYF.

This clonotype was observed a few times. The gene calls are TRBV6-1 and TRBJ2-1; perhaps TRBD2 as D (5 bases). Germline CDR1 is MNHNS and CDR2 is SASEGT. Trimming stripped 6 bases from V and 1 base from J, with 10 bases between. CDR3 length: 14 amino acids. CDR3 sequence: CASRTIASYNEQFF. The CDR3 nucleotides read TGTGCCAGCAGGACAATAGCGTCCTACAATGAGCAGTTCTTC.

V is TRBV12-3 or TRBV12-4 and J is TRBJ2-7, with D possibly TRBD2 on 6 matching bases. CDR3 length: 17 amino acids. Trimming took 3 bases from V and 2 from J, leaving 20 bases between them. CDR3 bases: TGTGCCAGCAGTTTTTTAATATTTGGGCGGGGTACCTACGAGCAGTACTTC. Protein sequence: CASSFLIFGRGTYEQYF.

This clonotype was detected many times. The chain uses TRBV20-1 and TRBJ2-7; 14 positions match TRBD2. CDR1 is DFQATT and CDR2 is SNEGSKA in the germline V gene (reference sequence). The junction had 15 bases not matched to a gene; V was cut back by 5 bases and J by 6 bases. This CDR3 comprises 17 residues. The CDR3 protein is CSAVPGLAGDGSLEQYF. The CDR3 DNA follows: TGCAGTGCTGTACCGGGACTAGCGGGAGATGGGTCTCTCGAGCAGTACTTC.

This clonotype was detected many times. The rearrangement joins TRBV28 to TRBJ2-3; D not resolved. The V end lost 6 bases, the J end lost 3 bases, and 19 bases lay between the germline ends. Germline V gives CDR1 MDHEN, CDR2 SYDVKM. The CDR3 runs to 16 residues. The CDR3 nucleotides are TGTGCCAGCAGCCCTACGGCGTGGGTTGGAACAGATACGCAGTATTTT. Translation gives CASSPTAWVGTDTQYF.

This clonotype was observed a few times. This sequence joins TRBV30 and TRBJ2-1; D may be TRBD2 (6 bases). CDR3 length equals 15 residues. Trimming left V 2 bases short and J 3 bases short, with 14 bases between. Per the germline V gene, CDR1 is GTSNPN and CDR2 is SVGIG (reference sequence). The CDR3 DNA sequence: TGTGCCTGGAGTCCCACAGTGCGGGACTACAATGAGCAGTTCTTC. As protein: CAWSPTVRDYNEQFF.

Ten or more counts support this clonotype. The chain couples TRBV20-1 to TRBJ2-7; weak D call: TRBD1 (6 bases). The V gene lost 6 bases and the J gene lost 3 bases, with 12 bases spanning the gap. CDR3 length: 12 residues. Looked up from germline, CDR1 is DFQATT and CDR2 is SNEGSKA (reference sequence). In DNA form, the CDR3 reads TGCAGTGCATCCGGGACACGCTACGAGCAGTACTTC. This encodes CSASGTRYEQYF.

This clonotype was observed many times. The chain links TRBV7-2 to TRBJ1-5; D gene uncertain. This CDR3 is built from 13 residues. CDR1 and CDR2 from the germline V gene are SGHTA and FQGNSA. V shed 3 bases and J shed 6 bases, with 9 bases lying between them. This chain's CDR3 is CASSFKLRQPQHF. The CDR3 nucleotides are TGTGCCAGCAGCTTTAAACTACGTCAGCCCCAGCATTTT.

There are many counts of this clonotype. DNA of the CDR3: TGTGCCTGGAGTAGGCGTCTCCTCTACAATGAGCAGTTCTTC. It yields the protein CAWSRRLLYNEQFF. The chain combines TRBV30 with TRBJ2-1; D is ambiguous. Trimming stripped 2 bases from V and 3 bases from J, with 11 bases between. CDR1 is GTSNPN, CDR2 SVGIG, per germline (reference sequence). The CDR3 runs to 14 residues.

V usage is TRBV5-1 and J usage is TRBJ2-3, with D possibly TRBD2 on 6 matching bases. Germline values: CDR1 SGHRS, CDR2 YFSETQ. The ends were cut back, 1 base at V and 3 bases at J, with 24 bases in the middle. The CDR3 runs 19 residues. The CDR3: CASSLLPPGDPFGTDTQYF. The CDR3 DNA reads as TGCGCCAGCAGCTTGCTCCCCCCGGGAGACCCTTTTGGGACAGATACGCAGTATTTT.

At least ten counts were recorded for this clonotype. The chain combines TRBV5-1 with TRBJ2-7; a weak D match, TRBD1 (6 bases). V shed 0 bases and J shed 4 bases, with 11 bases lying between them. CDR3 length: 14 residues. Germline V gene data show CDR1 as SGHRS and CDR2 as YFSETQ. The DNA for the CDR3 is TGCGCCAGCAGCTTGGCACAGGGCGATTACGAGCAGTACTTC. Protein product: CASSLAQGDYEQYF.

This clonotype was seen ten or more times. The rearrangement uses TRBV15 and TRBJ2-3, with 8 bases lining up with TRBD1. The CDR3 sequence is 18 residues long. Germline CDR1 reads LNHNV; CDR2 reads YYDKDF (reference sequence). Trimming removed 0 bases from V and 1 base from J; junction bases left unmatched: 9. The CDR3 nucleotides are TGTGCCACCAGCAGAGATAATTGGGGCAGGGGGCGCACAGATACGCAGTATTTT. Translation gives CATSRDNWGRGRTDTQYF.

This clonotype appeared many times. The gene calls are TRBV5-1 and TRBJ2-1; TRBD2 agrees at 11 bases. The CDR3 has 17 amino acids. CDR1 is SGHRS, CDR2 YFSETQ, per germline. V lost 3 bases, J lost 2 bases, and 7 bases stayed unmatched. CDR3 residues: CASSSLGLAETYNEQFF. CDR3 coding DNA: TGCGCCAGCAGCTCCCTGGGACTAGCGGAGACCTACAATGAGCAGTTCTTC.

The V call is TRBV6-1, the J call TRBJ2-7; TRBD2 agrees at 7 bases. The CDR3 length is 14 residues. CDR1 is MNHNS and CDR2 is SASEGT in the germline V gene. J gave up 6 bases and V 9 bases, and 14 bases lay outside the gene matches. CDR3 sequence (DNA): TGTGCCAGTAGTATGGCTTCTAGCGGAGGCGAGCAGTACTTC. Protein sequence: CASSMASSGGEQYF.

This clonotype has just a few counts. J is TRBJ2-1 and V is TRBV11-3, with 7 bases identical to TRBD1. This CDR3 contains 15 residues. The germline CDR1 and CDR2 sequences are SGHNT and YENEEA. The J segment lost 2 bases and the V segment lost 8 bases, leaving 9 bases of the junction unmatched. CDR3 nucleotides: TGTGCCAGCGGCAGCCGACAGGGCCCCTACAATGAGCAGTTCTTC. It is translated as CASGSRQGPYNEQFF.

This clonotype was counted a few times. The genes are TRBV30 and TRBJ2-5; no firm D call. This CDR3 is built from 11 residues. CDR1 and CDR2 from the germline V gene are GTSNPN and SVGIG (reference sequence). The V and J ends lost 3 bases and 4 bases respectively, with 6 bases between them. In DNA, the CDR3 is TGTGCCTGGAGCTACCCAGAGACCCAGTACTTC. It codes for CAWSYPETQYF. The entire variable domain, with the rest obtained from reference TRBV30 and TRBJ2-5, is as follows: SQTIHQWPATLVQPVGSPLSLECTVEGTSNPNLYWYRQAAGRGLQLLFYSVGIGQISSEVPQNLSASRPQDRQFILSSKKLLLSDSGFYLCAWSYPETQYFGPGTRLLVL.